These 17 T cell receptor beta chains came from one sample sequenced in a study of beta chain features in type 1 diabetes. Every bit of the isolated RNA underwent reverse transcription, so sequencing read expressed TCRB transcripts. Method: immunoSEQ multiplex PCR; TCRdb's copy keeps in-frame clones and lacks some. The table lists about 360,000 clones, roughly 12% of them singletons. Sequencing was carried out using naive CD4+ T cells from blood. The receptors originated from a young man in good health.

The chain is built from TRBV28 and TRBJ2-1, with 10 bases aligning to TRBD2. Germline CDR1 is MDHEN and CDR2 is SYDVKM. V shed 6 bases, J shed 9 bases, and the junction held 17 bases outside the gene matches. This CDR3 is 17 amino acids long. In DNA, the CDR3 is TGTGCCAGCAGCTATAGACTAGCGGGTCGGCGTACGGTTGAGCAGTTCTTC. Amino acids: CASSYRLAGRRTVEQFF.

The chain couples TRBV7-6 to TRBJ2-1; 12 bases fit TRBD2. The V segment lost 5 bases and the J segment 12 bases; nucleotides outside the gene matches: 8. The CDR3 length is 14 residues. Germline CDR1 SGHVS, CDR2 FNYEAQ. As DNA, the CDR3 is TGTGCCAGCAGCACAGGACTAGCGGGACGTCCGCAGTTCTTC. This translates into CASSTGLAGRPQFF.

The chain uses TRBV18 and TRBJ2-5; D perhaps matches TRBD1 (6 bases). The CDR3 has 13 residues. Deletions cut 4 bases from V and 3 bases from J, with 9 bases between. Germline V gene data show CDR1 as KGHSH and CDR2 as LQKENI. CDR3 amino acids: CASSQGTKETQYF. Written as DNA, the CDR3 is TGTGCCAGCTCACAGGGGACAAAAGAGACCCAGTACTTC.

CDR3 loop: CASSYTGIEQYF. Written as DNA, the CDR3 is TGTGCCAGCAGCTACACAGGCATCGAGCAGTACTTC. V gene TRBV28 combines with J gene TRBJ2-7, with a weak D call TRBD1 (5 bases). The CDR3 is 12 residues long. Germline loops: CDR1 MDHEN, CDR2 SYDVKM. Deletions cut 6 bases from V and 6 bases from J, with 12 bases between.

The CDR3 loop reads CAWSTLVRGFDTF. CDR3 in DNA: TGTGCCTGGAGTACCTTGGTCCGGGGGTTCGACACCTTC. The chain recombines TRBV30 with TRBJ1-2; weak D call: TRBD1 (5 bases). Trimming shortened V by 2 bases and J by 12 bases, and 19 bases separated the two germline ends. The CDR3 totals 13 residues. Germline CDR1 reads GTSNPN; CDR2 reads SVGIG (reference sequence). Variable domain in full (rest from reference TRBV30 and TRBJ1-2): SQTIHQWPATLVQPVGSPLSLECTVEGTSNPNLYWYRQAAGRGLQLLFYSVGIGQISSEVPQNLSASRPQDRQFILSSKKLLLSDSGFYLCAWSTLVRGFDTFGSGTRLTVV.

This clone has more than one count but fewer than ten. The CDR3 DNA follows: TGTGCCAGCAGCTTAGTGCGGTCCGAGCAGTACTTC. Protein sequence: CASSLVRSEQYF. The chain carries TRBV7-2 and TRBJ2-7, with D unclear. CDR3 length: 12 residues. The ends were cut back, 1 base at V and 6 bases at J, with 7 bases in the middle. The germline gives CDR1 SGHTA, CDR2 FQGNSA.

The rearrangement joins TRBV18 to TRBJ2-7; D not resolved. Germline-derived CDR1 and CDR2 are KGHSH and LQKENI. There are 13 residues in the CDR3. V was pared by 1 base and J by 6 bases, with 10 bases between. Written as DNA, the CDR3 is TGTGCCAGCTCACCACGAGGCCTGTTCGAGCAGTACTTC. Encoded protein: CASSPRGLFEQYF.

The rearrangement joins TRBV5-6 to TRBJ1-1; D gene ambiguous. Germline V gene lookup returns CDR1 SGHDT and CDR2 YYEEEE. The CDR3 length is 13 residues. V lost 2 bases, J lost 0 bases, and 5 bases lay in between. For the CDR3, the DNA is TGTGCCAGCAGCTTCACAGTGAACACTGAAGCTTTCTTT. This gives the protein CASSFTVNTEAFF. Looking up the rest from reference TRBV5-6 and TRBJ1-1 gives the full variable domain: DAGVTQSPTHLIKTRGQQVTLRCSPKSGHDTVSWYQQALGQGPQFIFQYYEEEERQRGNFPDRFSGHQFPNYSSELNVNALLLGDSALYLCASSFTVNTEAFFGQGTRLTVV.

A few counts support this clone. The J gene is TRBJ1-1, the V gene TRBV7-2; the D is unclear. Germline-derived CDR1 and CDR2 are SGHTA and FQGNSA. The V end was cut by 5 bases, the J end by 0 bases, with 7 bases between. The CDR3 sequence is 13 residues long. The CDR3 coding sequence is TGTGCCAGCAGCGCAGTACTGAACACTGAAGCTTTCTTT. Its protein is CASSAVLNTEAFF. Full variable domain (remainder filled in from reference TRBV7-2 and TRBJ1-1): GAGVSQSPSNKVTEKGKDVELRCDPISGHTALYWYRQSLGQGLEFLIYFQGNSAPDKSGLPSDRFSAERTGGSVSTLTIQRTQQEDSAVYLCASSAVLNTEAFFGQGTRLTVV.

This clone appeared a few times. The chain carries TRBV9 and TRBJ2-2; D is ambiguous. The CDR3 has 12 amino acids. V dropped 0 bases and J dropped 12 bases, with 9 bases sitting between them. The germline CDR1 and CDR2 sequences are SGDLS and YYNGEE. The CDR3 DNA is TGTGCCAGCAGCGTAGCCGAAGCGCAGCTGTTTTTT. Translation: CASSVAEAQLFF.

This clone was seen more than once but under ten times. The chain links TRBV4-3 to TRBJ2-2; TRBD1 matches at 10 bases. J gave up 5 bases and V 4 bases, and 1 base lay outside the gene matches. Germline assignment: CDR1 LGHNA and CDR2 YSLEER. The CDR3 runs to 14 residues. The CDR3 DNA reads TGCGCCAGCAGCCGGGACAGGGGAACCGGGGAGCTGTTTTTT. Encoded protein: CASSRDRGTGELFF.

This clone came up a few times. The V gene is TRBV7-3, the J gene TRBJ1-2; D is unclear. CDR1 SGHTA and CDR2 FQGTGA come from the germline V gene. V was shortened by 5 bases and J by 4 bases, with 17 bases between the two germline ends. The CDR3 consists of 15 residues. The CDR3 is CASSPHLQVAYGYTF. In DNA, the CDR3 is TGTGCCAGCAGCCCCCACCTCCAGGTCGCCTATGGCTACACCTTC.

This clone was counted a few times. The chain links TRBV7-7 to TRBJ2-3; 9 bases agree with TRBD2. J lost 2 bases, V lost 1 base, and 1 base had no gene match. CDR3 length: 15 amino acids. CDR1 SSHAT and CDR2 FNYEAQ come from the germline V gene (reference sequence). CDR3 amino acids: CASSLGLAVTDTQYF. DNA of the CDR3: TGTGCCAGCAGCTTAGGACTAGCGGTCACAGATACGCAGTATTTT.

This clone showed up many times. The chain uses TRBV28 and TRBJ2-1; 7 positions agree with TRBD1. Trimming at V came to 6 bases and at J to 5 bases, leaving 4 bases not matched to a gene. The germline CDR1 and CDR2 sequences are MDHEN and SYDVKM. This CDR3 spans 13 amino acids. The CDR3 spells CASSSGQDNEQFF. The CDR3 DNA is TGTGCCAGCAGCTCCGGACAGGACAATGAGCAGTTCTTC. The variable domain in full, with the rest retrieved from reference TRBV28 and TRBJ2-1, is DVKVTQSSRYLVKRTGEKVFLECVQDMDHENMFWYRQDPGLGLRLIYFSYDVKMKEKGDIPEGYSVSREKKERFSLILESASTNQTSMYLCASSSGQDNEQFFGPGTRLTVL.

Of note for this clone: The identical CDR3 is also encoded by other nucleotide sequences in the sample. J is TRBJ2-5 and V is TRBV7-2; TRBD1 aligns across 9 bases. Losses at the gene ends were 1 base for V and 5 bases for J; bases not matched to a gene: 2. This CDR3 comprises 14 residues. Germline lookup yields CDR1 SGHTA and CDR2 FQGNSA. CDR3 sequence: CASSLDRGRETQYF. CDR3 sequence (DNA): TGTGCCAGCAGCTTAGACAGGGGGCGGGAGACCCAGTACTTC.

The J gene is TRBJ2-3, the V gene TRBV5-1; a possible D gene is TRBD2 (5 bases). The CDR3 totals 15 residues. The germline V and J ends were trimmed by 3 bases and 3 bases, with 14 bases remaining between them. From germline, CDR1 is SGHRS and CDR2 YFSETQ. The DNA for the CDR3 is TGCGCCAGCAGCTCCCCAACTAGTCTTACAGATACGCAGTATTTT. Protein sequence: CASSSPTSLTDTQYF.

This clone was picked up a small number of times. The genes are TRBV30 and TRBJ1-2; no clear D. V was clipped by 0 bases and J by 1 base, with 12 bases between them. CDR1 and CDR2 (germline): GTSNPN, SVGIG (reference sequence). The CDR3 extends over 15 amino acids. DNA of the CDR3: TGTGCCTGGAGTGTAGATGGAGGTCTTAACTATGGCTACACCTTC. Protein: CAWSVDGGLNYGYTF.